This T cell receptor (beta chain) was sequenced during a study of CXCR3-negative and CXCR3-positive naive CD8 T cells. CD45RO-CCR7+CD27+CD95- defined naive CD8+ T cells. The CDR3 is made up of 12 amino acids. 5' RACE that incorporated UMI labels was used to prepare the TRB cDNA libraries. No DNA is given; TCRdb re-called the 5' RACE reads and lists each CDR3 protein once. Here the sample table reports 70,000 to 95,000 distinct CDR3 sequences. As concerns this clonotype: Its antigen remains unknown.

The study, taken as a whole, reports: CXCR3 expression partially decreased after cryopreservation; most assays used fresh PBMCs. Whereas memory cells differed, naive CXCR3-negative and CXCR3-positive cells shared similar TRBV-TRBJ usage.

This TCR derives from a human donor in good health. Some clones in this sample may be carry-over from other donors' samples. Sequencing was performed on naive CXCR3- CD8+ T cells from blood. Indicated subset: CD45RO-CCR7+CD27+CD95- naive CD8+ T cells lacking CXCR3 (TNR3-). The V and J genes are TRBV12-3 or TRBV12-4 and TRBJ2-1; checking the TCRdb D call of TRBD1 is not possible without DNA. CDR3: CASTISVGDPFF.